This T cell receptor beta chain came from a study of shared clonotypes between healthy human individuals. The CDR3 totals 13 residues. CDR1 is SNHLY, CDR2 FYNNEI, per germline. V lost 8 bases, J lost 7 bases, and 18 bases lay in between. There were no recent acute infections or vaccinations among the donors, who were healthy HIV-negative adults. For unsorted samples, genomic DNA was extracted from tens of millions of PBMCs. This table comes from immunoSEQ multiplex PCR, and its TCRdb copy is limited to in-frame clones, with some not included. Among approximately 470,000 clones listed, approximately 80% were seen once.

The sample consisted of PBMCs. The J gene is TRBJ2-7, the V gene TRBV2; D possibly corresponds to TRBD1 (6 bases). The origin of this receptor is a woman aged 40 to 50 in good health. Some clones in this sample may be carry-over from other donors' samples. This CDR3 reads CASGGSGEGEQYF. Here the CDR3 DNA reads TGTGCCAGCGGGGGCAGCGGTGAGGGTGAGCAGTACTTC.